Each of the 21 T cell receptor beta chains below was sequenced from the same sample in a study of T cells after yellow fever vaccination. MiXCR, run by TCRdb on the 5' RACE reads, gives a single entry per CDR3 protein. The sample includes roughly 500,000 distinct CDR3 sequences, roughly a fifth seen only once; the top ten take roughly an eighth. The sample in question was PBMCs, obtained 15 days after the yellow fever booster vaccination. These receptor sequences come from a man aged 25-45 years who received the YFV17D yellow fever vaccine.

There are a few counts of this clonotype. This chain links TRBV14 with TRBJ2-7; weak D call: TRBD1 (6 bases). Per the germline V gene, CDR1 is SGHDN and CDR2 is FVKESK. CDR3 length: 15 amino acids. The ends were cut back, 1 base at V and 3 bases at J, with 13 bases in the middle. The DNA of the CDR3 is TGTGCCAGCAGCCAAGCCCGACAGGTTGGCTACGAGCAGTACTTC. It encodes CASSQARQVGYEQYF.

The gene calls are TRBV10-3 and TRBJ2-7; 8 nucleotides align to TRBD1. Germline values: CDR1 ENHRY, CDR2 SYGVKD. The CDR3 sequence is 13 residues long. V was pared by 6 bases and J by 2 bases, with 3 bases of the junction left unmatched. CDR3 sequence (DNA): TGTGCCATCAGCCGGGACAGGACCTACGAGCAGTACTTC. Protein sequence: CAISRDRTYEQYF.

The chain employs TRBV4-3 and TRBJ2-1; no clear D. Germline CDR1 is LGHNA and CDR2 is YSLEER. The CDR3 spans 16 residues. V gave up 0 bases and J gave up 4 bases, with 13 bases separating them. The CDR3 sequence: CASSQEAPNRYNEQFF. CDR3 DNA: TGCGCCAGCAGCCAAGAAGCCCCGAACCGATACAATGAGCAGTTCTTC.

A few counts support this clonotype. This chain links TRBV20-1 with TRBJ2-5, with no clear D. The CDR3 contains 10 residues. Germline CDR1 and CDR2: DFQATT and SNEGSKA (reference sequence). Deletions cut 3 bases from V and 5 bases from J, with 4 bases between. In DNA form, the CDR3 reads TGCAGTGCTAGTAGTGAGACCCAGTACTTC. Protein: CSASSETQYF.

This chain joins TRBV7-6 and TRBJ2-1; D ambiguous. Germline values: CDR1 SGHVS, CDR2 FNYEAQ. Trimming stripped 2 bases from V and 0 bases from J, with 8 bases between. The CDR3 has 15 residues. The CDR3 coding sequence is TGTGCCAGCAGCTTATCCCCAGGCTCCTACAATGAGCAGTTCTTC. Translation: CASSLSPGSYNEQFF.

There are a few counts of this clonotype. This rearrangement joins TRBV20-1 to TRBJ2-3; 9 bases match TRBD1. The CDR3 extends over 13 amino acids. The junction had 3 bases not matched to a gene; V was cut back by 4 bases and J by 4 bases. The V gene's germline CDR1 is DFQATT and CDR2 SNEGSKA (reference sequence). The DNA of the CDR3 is TGCAGTGCTAAAGGGACAGGGCCAGATACGCAGTATTTT. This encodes CSAKGTGPDTQYF.

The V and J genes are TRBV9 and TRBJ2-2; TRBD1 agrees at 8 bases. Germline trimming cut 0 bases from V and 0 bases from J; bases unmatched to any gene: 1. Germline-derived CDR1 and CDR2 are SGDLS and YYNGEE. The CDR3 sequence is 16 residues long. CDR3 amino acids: CASSVAQGANTGELFF. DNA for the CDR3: TGTGCCAGCAGCGTAGCACAGGGGGCGAACACCGGGGAGCTGTTTTTT.

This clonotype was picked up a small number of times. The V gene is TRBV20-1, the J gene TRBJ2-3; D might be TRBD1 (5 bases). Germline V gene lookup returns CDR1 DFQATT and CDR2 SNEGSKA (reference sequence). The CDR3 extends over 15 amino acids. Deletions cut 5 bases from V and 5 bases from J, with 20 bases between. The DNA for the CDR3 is TGCAGTGCTGGGGCCCCTAAAACTCAAGGAGATACGCAGTATTTT. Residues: CSAGAPKTQGDTQYF.

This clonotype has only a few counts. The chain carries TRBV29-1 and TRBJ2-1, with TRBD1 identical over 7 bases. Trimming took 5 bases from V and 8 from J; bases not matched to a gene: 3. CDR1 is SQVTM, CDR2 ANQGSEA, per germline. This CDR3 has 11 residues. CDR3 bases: TGCAGCGTTCTTAGGGGGCATGAGCAGTTCTTC. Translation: CSVLRGHEQFF.

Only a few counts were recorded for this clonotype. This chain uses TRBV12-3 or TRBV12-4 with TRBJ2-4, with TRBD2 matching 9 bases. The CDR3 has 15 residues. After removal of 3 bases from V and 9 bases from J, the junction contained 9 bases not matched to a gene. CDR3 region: CASSFRASGNVIQYF. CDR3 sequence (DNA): TGTGCCAGCAGTTTCCGGGCTAGCGGGAATGTCATTCAGTACTTC.

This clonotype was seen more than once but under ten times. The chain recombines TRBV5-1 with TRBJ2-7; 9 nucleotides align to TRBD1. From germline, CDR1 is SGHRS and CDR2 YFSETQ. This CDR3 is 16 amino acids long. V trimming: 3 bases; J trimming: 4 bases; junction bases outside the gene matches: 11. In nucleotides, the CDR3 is TGCGCCAGCAGCTCGGAACCGGGACAGGGATCTTACGAGCAGTACTTC. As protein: CASSSEPGQGSYEQYF.

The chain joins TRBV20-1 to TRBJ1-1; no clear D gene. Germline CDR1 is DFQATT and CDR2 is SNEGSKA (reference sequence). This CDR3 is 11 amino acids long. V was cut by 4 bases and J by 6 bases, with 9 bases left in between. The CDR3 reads CSATPGSEAFF. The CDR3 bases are TGCAGTGCTACCCCCGGGTCTGAAGCTTTCTTT.

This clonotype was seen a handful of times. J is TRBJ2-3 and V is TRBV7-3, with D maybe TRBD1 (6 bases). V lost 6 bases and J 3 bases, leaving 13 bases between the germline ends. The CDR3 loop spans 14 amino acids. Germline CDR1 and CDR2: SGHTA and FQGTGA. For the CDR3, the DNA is TGTGCCAGCAGATTATCAGGGGAAACAGATACGCAGTATTTT. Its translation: CASRLSGETDTQYF.

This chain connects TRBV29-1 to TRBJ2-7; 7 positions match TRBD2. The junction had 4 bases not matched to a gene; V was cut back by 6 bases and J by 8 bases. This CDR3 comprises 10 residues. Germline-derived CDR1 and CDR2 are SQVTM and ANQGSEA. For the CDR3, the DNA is TGCAGCGTACTGAGCGGGAAGCAGTACTTC. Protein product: CSVLSGKQYF.

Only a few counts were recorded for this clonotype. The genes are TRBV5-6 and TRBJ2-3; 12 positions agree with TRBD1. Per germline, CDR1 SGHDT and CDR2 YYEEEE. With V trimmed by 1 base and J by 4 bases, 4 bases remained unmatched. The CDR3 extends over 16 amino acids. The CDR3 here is CASSLTGQGASDTQYF. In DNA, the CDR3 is TGTGCCAGCAGCTTGACGGGACAGGGGGCTTCAGATACGCAGTATTTT.

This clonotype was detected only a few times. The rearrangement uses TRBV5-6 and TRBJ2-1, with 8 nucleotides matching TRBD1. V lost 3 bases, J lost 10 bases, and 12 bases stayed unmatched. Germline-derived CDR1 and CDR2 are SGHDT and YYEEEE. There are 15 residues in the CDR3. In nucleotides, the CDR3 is TGTGCCAGCAGCTCCGGGACAGGCTACTATGTAGAGCAGTTCTTC. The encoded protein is CASSSGTGYYVEQFF. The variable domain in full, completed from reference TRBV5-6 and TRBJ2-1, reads DAGVTQSPTHLIKTRGQQVTLRCSPKSGHDTVSWYQQALGQGPQFIFQYYEEEERQRGNFPDRFSGHQFPNYSSELNVNALLLGDSALYLCASSSGTGYYVEQFFGPGTRLTVL.

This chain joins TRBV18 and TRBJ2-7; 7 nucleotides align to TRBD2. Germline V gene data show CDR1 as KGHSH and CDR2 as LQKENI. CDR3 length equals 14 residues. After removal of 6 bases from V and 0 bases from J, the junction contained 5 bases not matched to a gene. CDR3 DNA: TGTGCCAGCTCCGGGGGGTTCCCCTCCTACGAGCAGTACTTC. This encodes CASSGGFPSYEQYF.

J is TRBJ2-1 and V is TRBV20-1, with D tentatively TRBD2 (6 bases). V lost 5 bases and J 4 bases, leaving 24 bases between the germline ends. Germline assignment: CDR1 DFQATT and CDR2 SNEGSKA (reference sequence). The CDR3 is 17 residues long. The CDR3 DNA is TGCAGTGCTCCTCCCCCCCCGTCGGCTAGCGCGTACAATGAGCAGTTCTTC. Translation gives CSAPPPPSASAYNEQFF.

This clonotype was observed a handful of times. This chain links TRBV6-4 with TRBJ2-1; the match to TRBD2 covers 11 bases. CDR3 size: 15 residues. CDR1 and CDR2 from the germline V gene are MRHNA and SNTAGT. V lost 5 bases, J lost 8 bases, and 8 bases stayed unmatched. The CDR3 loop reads CASSLTSGGFYEQFF. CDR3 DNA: TGTGCCAGCAGTCTTACTAGCGGGGGCTTTTATGAGCAGTTCTTC.

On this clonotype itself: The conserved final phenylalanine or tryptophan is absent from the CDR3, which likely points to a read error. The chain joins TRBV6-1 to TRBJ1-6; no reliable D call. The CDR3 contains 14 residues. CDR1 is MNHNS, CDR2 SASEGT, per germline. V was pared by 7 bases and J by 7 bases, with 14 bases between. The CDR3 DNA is TGTGCCAGCACCCCTAGCAAATGGAATTCACCCCTCCACCTT. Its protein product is CASTPSKWNSPLHL.

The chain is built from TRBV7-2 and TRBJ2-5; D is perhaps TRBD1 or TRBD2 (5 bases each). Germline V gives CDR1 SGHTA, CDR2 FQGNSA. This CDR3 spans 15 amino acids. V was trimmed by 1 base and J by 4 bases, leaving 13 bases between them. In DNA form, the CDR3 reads TGTGCCAGCAGCTTAGGGGCCGGGACCAGAGAGACCCAGTACTTC. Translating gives CASSLGAGTRETQYF.